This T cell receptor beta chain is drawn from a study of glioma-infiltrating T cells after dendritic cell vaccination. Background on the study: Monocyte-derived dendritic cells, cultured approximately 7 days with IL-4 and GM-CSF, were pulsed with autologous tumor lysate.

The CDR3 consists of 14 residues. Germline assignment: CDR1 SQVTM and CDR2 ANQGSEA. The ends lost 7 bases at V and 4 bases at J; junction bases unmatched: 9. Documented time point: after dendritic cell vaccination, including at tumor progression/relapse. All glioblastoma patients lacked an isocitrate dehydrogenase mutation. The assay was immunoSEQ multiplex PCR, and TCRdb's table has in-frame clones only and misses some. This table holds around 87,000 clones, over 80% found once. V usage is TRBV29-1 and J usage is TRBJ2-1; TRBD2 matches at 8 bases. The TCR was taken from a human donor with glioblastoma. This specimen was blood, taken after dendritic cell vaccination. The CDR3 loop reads CSGEGLATYNEQFF. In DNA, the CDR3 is TGCAGCGGGGAAGGACTAGCCACATACAATGAGCAGTTCTTC.